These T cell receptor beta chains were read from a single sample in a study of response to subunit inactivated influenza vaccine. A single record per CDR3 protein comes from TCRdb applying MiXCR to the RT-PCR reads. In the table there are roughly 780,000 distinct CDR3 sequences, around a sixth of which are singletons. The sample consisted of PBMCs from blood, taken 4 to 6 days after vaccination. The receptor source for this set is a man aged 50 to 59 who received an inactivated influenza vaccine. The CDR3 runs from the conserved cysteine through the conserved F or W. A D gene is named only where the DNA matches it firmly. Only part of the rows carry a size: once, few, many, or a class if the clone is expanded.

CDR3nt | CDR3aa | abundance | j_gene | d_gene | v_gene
TGTGCCAGCAGCGTAGGTCTAGCGGGAGGATACCTCCCAGATACGCAGTATTTT | CASSVGLAGGYLPDTQYF | few | TRBJ2-3 | TRBD2 | TRBV9
TGTGCCAGCAGCCAAGGCCGCCTAGCGAGGGTAGCGGAGCAGTTCTTC | CASSQGRLARVAEQFF | - | TRBJ2-1 | - | TRBV3-1
TGTGCCAGCAGCCCCCCGGGACAGGGGAGCGGGACCCAGTACTTC | CASSPPGQGSGTQYF | - | TRBJ2-5 | TRBD1 | TRBV28
TGTGCCAGCAGCTTGGACAGGGTGGGAGGAGAGACCCAGTACTTC | CASSLDRVGGETQYF | - | TRBJ2-5 | TRBD1 | TRBV7-8
TGTGCCAGCAGTAATCCTAGCGGGACCTACGAGCAGTACTTC | CASSNPSGTYEQYF | - | TRBJ2-7 | TRBD2 | TRBV28
TGCTGTGCTAGGTGGGACTACAATGAGCAGTTCTTC | CCARWDYNEQFF | - | TRBJ2-1 | - | TRBV20-1
TGTGCCAGCAACGGGTTGGACACCGGGGAGCTGTTTTTT | CASNGLDTGELFF | - | TRBJ2-2 | - | TRBV6-6
TGTGCCAGCAGCTTCCCCGGGACTAGCAGGACCCAGTACTTC | CASSFPGTSRTQYF | few | TRBJ2-5 | TRBD2 | TRBV7-2
TGTGCCAGCGGCGCCGGAGACACTGAAGCTTTCTTT | CASGAGDTEAFF | - | TRBJ1-1 | - | TRBV9
TGCGCCAGCAGCTCCTTCGGACAGGGGCCAGAGACCCAGTACTTC | CASSSFGQGPETQYF | - | TRBJ2-5 | TRBD1 | TRBV5-1
TGTGCCAGCAGCGCTACCTCCGGGACTAGCGGGTCCCCTTTCACAGATACGCAGTATTTT | CASSATSGTSGSPFTDTQYF | few | TRBJ2-3 | TRBD2 | TRBV5-6
TGTGCCAGCAGCCAGGGAGACTATGGCTACACCTTC | CASSQGDYGYTF | few | TRBJ1-2 | - | TRBV12-3/TRBV12-4
TGTGCCAGCAGCTTAGGGACAAATCTCAATGAGCAGTTCTTC | CASSLGTNLNEQFF | - | TRBJ2-1 | - | TRBV7-9
TGTGCCAGCAGTTTTGCCGGGACAGGGGGCGGAGAGACCCAGTACTTC | CASSFAGTGGGETQYF | few | TRBJ2-5 | TRBD1 | TRBV6-5
TGCGCCAGCAGCCACTTCAACAATGAGCAGTTCTTC | CASSHFNNEQFF | few | TRBJ2-1 | - | TRBV4-1
TGTGCCAGCAGTTTATCGATCGGCGAAAAACTGTTTTTT | CASSLSIGEKLFF | - | TRBJ1-4 | - | TRBV12-3/TRBV12-4
TGTGCCAGCAGCTTACACAGGGGCCGGGAGCAGTACTTC | CASSLHRGREQYF | - | TRBJ2-7 | TRBD1 | TRBV7-3
TGTGCCTCACAGCCAGGGGGAGGCAGCTCCTACGAGCAGTACTTC | CASQPGGGSSYEQYF | few | TRBJ2-7 | - | TRBV24-1
TGTGCCAGCAGCTCACATTTAGCGAGGGGGGAGACCCAGTACTTC | CASSSHLARGETQYF | - | TRBJ2-5 | - | TRBV7-2
TGTGCCAGCAGCGTACCAGATTCTTTTCATGGCTACACCTTC | CASSVPDSFHGYTF | - | TRBJ1-2 | - | TRBV9
TGTGCCAGCAGCCGGACAACTGAGCAGTTCTTC | CASSRTTEQFF | - | TRBJ2-1 | - | TRBV7-9
TGCAGTGCTAAGGGGACTAGCGGGACCCGCTCCTACAATGAGCAGTTCTTC | CSAKGTSGTRSYNEQFF | - | TRBJ2-1 | TRBD2 | TRBV20-1
TGTGCCAGCTTGGCGCTCCCAGGGACAATCGGCTACAATGAGCAGTTCTTC | CASLALPGTIGYNEQFF | - | TRBJ2-1 | - | TRBV27
TGTGCCAGCAGCGTATATGCGGGGGAACTAGAGACCCAGTACTTC | CASSVYAGELETQYF | - | TRBJ2-5 | TRBD2 | TRBV9
TGTGCCAGCGACGGACTAGCGGACACCAATGAGCAGTTCTTC | CASDGLADTNEQFF | - | TRBJ2-1 | TRBD2 | TRBV2
TGCGCCAGCAGCCAAGACATGCTGAACACTGAAGCTTTCTTT | CASSQDMLNTEAFF | few | TRBJ1-1 | - | TRBV4-3
TGCGCCAGCAGCTTGATTTGGGGTAATGAGCAGTTCTTC | CASSLIWGNEQFF | - | TRBJ2-1 | - | TRBV5-1
TGTGCCAGCAGCTTAGCGCAGGAGGGGATCGCCTACAATGAGCAGTTCTTC | CASSLAQEGIAYNEQFF | - | TRBJ2-1 | - | TRBV7-2
TGTGCCAGCAGCGCAGGCAGGCAGGGGGCTTATAGCAATCAGCCCCAGCATTTT | CASSAGRQGAYSNQPQHF | - | TRBJ1-5 | TRBD1 | TRBV7-8
TGCAGGCCGACAGTTGAGTATGGCTACACCTTC | CRPTVEYGYTF | few | TRBJ1-2 | - | TRBV20-1
TGTGCCAGCAGTTACGAGGGAGGGCCGAGGGAGCTGTTTTTT | CASSYEGGPRELFF | - | TRBJ2-2 | TRBD2 | TRBV6-5
TGTGCCAGCAGCTCTCGACTAGACAACGAGCAGTACTTC | CASSSRLDNEQYF | - | TRBJ2-7 | - | TRBV7-2
TGCGCCAGCAGTGAGACCTGGGACAGGGGTGTTCATGAGCAGTTCTTC | CASSETWDRGVHEQFF | - | TRBJ2-1 | TRBD1 | TRBV10-1
TGTGCCAGCAGCCCTTTGAACGGCATTCAGTACTTC | CASSPLNGIQYF | few | TRBJ2-4 | - | TRBV6-2/TRBV6-3
TGTGCCAGCAGCCAAGAGACAGGGGCCAGGAGTGGTACGCAGTATTTT | CASSQETGARSGTQYF | - | TRBJ2-3 | TRBD1 | TRBV4-2
TGCGCCAGCAGCCAAGAGCGAAGGGAAGGGGAAAAACTGTTTTTT | CASSQERREGEKLFF | - | TRBJ1-4 | - | TRBV4-3
TGTGCCAGCAGCTTGGCGGGTCATGGGACGGGGAACTATGGCTACACCTTC | CASSLAGHGTGNYGYTF | many | TRBJ1-2 | - | TRBV5-5
TGTGCCAGCAGTTTATGGGGGGCCCGCAATCAGCCCCAGCATTTT | CASSLWGARNQPQHF | - | TRBJ1-5 | - | TRBV28
TGTGCCAGCAGTTCACAGGGGGTGAACACTGAAGCTTTCTTT | CASSSQGVNTEAFF | many | TRBJ1-1 | TRBD1 | TRBV5-1
TGTGCCAGCAGTTTAACAAACAGGGGCCCCTCCTACGAGCAGTACTTC | CASSLTNRGPSYEQYF | many | TRBJ2-7 | TRBD1 | TRBV12-3/TRBV12-4
TGTGCCAGCTCACCACCGACAGGGCGAGGGGAGACCCAGTACTTC | CASSPPTGRGETQYF | few | TRBJ2-5 | TRBD1 | TRBV18
TGTGCCAGCAGGTTTGGGGATTCACCCCTCCACTTT | CASRFGDSPLHF | - | TRBJ1-6 | - | TRBV6-5
TGTGCCACCAGTGATTTAGATCCGGGACAGGGGCAAGATACGCAGTATTTT | CATSDLDPGQGQDTQYF | few | TRBJ2-3 | TRBD1 | TRBV24-1
TGTGCCAGCAGCGTAGCAGGACTAGCCTACAATGAGCAGTTCTTC | CASSVAGLAYNEQFF | - | TRBJ2-1 | TRBD2 | TRBV9
TGTGCCAGCAGCTTAGCGGGATTTGACAATGAGCAGTTCTTC | CASSLAGFDNEQFF | - | TRBJ2-1 | - | TRBV7-2
TGTGCCAGCAGTCCAGGGACAGCTTTTAACTATGGCTACACCTTC | CASSPGTAFNYGYTF | few | TRBJ1-2 | TRBD1 | TRBV12-3/TRBV12-4
TGTGCCAGCAGCTCCCTCAGCGGGAGGGCGTATGAGCAGTACTTC | CASSSLSGRAYEQYF | - | TRBJ2-7 | TRBD2 | TRBV11-2
TGCAGCGTGACTCTTGACGGGAGTCGTGCAGATACGCAGTATTTT | CSVTLDGSRADTQYF | - | TRBJ2-3 | - | TRBV29-1
TGCGCCGCAGGACAGGTGCCTTTCTACGAGCAGTACTTC | CAAGQVPFYEQYF | few | TRBJ2-7 | TRBD1 | TRBV10-2
TGTGCCAGCAGTGGAGACGCGAACGAGCAGTACTTC | CASSGDANEQYF | - | TRBJ2-7 | - | TRBV2
TGCAGTGCTAGAAGGGGGGGGGCCGGAGATACGCAGTATTTT | CSARRGGAGDTQYF | many | TRBJ2-3 | - | TRBV20-1
TGTGCCAGCAGCGTAGACTCTATCGGCGGGAGGCCCGATGAGCAGTTCTTC | CASSVDSIGGRPDEQFF | - | TRBJ2-1 | TRBD2 | TRBV9
TGTGCCAGCAGCGGGGACAGGGTGGGGGAGACCCAGTACTTC | CASSGDRVGETQYF | - | TRBJ2-5 | TRBD1 | TRBV5-6
TGTGCCAGCAGCTTGGAGAATTCCTACGAGCAGTACTTC | CASSLENSYEQYF | - | TRBJ2-7 | - | TRBV7-9
TGTGCCAGCAGCTTAGACAGGGGGCGACGCACAGATACGCAGTATTTT | CASSLDRGRRTDTQYF | few | TRBJ2-3 | TRBD1 | TRBV7-8
TGTGCCAGCGGAGGAATCGGGACAGGGGTCCATGAGCAGTTCTTC | CASGGIGTGVHEQFF | - | TRBJ2-1 | TRBD1 | TRBV28
TGTGCCAGCAGCTTAGTTAGGACTAAGGGGGATGAGCAGTTCTTC | CASSLVRTKGDEQFF | - | TRBJ2-1 | - | TRBV7-9
TGCAGTGCTAGAGTGGTCAGGCTGCCCTACGAGCAGTACTTC | CSARVVRLPYEQYF | few | TRBJ2-7 | - | TRBV20-1
TGTGCCAGCAGCTCGGACAGGGGGCTTCTAAATGAGCAGTTCTTC | CASSSDRGLLNEQFF | - | TRBJ2-1 | TRBD1 | TRBV13